Below, 2 T cell receptor beta chains from the same sample are listed, as sequenced in a study of cytomegalovirus exposure and HLA in healthy donors. The protocol was immunoSEQ multiplex PCR, while the TCRdb copy is restricted to in-frame clones and leaves out a portion. The table has more than 150,000 clones, around nine tenths seen once. Material: PBMCs. The receptors derive from a young man in good health and CMV-seronegative.

This sequence joins TRBV25-1 and TRBJ1-3; no firm D call. The CDR3 loop spans 13 amino acids. Trimming removed 5 bases from V and 1 base from J, with 6 bases in between. The germline CDR1 and CDR2 sequences are MGHDK and SYGVNS. The DNA of the CDR3 is TGTGCCAGCAGTAGCCCGTCTGGAAACACCATATATTTT. Translating gives CASSSPSGNTIYF.

CDR3 region: CASSTGEDSPLHF. DNA of the CDR3: TGTGCCAGCAGTACAGGAGAAGATTCACCCCTCCACTTT. The chain recombines TRBV11-3 with TRBJ1-6; possible D gene TRBD1, 5 bases. CDR1 is SGHNT, CDR2 YENEEA, per germline. The CDR3 has 13 amino acids. Trimming removed 6 bases from V and 8 bases from J, with 11 bases in between.